These T cell receptor beta chains were read from a single sample in a study of neoadjuvant anti-PD-1 for oral cavity cancer. The data were produced by immunoSEQ multiplex PCR, yet TCRdb's version contains in-frame clones alone and is incomplete. Counted here are 55,000 to 80,000 clones, about four fifths occurring once; the ten biggest clones make up about 3.7%. Material: PBMCs, obtained before nivolumab (anti-PD-1) treatment. The source of these receptors is a person aged 35-79 years with oral cavity squamous cell carcinoma. CDR3s include the opening cysteine and the closing phenylalanine or tryptophan. A D gene is named only where the DNA matches it firmly. The size entry is marked missing in some rows and otherwise reads once, few, many or a size class.

J gene: TRBJ2-1
V gene: TRBV6-6
D gene: NA
clone size: few
CDR3 protein: CASSGRGNEQFF
CDR3 DNA: NA

J gene: TRBJ1-1
V gene: TRBV30
D gene: NA
clone size: NA
CDR3 protein: CAWRRTANTEAFF
CDR3 DNA: TGTGCCTGGAGGCGGACAGCAAACACTGAAGCTTTCTTT

J gene: TRBJ1-2
V gene: TRBV5-4
D gene: TRBD1
clone size: NA
CDR3 protein: CASSLEGTALNYGYTF
CDR3 DNA: TGTGCCAGCAGCTTGGAAGGGACAGCTCTCAACTATGGCTACACCTTC

J gene: TRBJ2-7
V gene: TRBV5-4
D gene: TRBD2
clone size: NA
CDR3 protein: CASSSTSGSPYEQYF
CDR3 DNA: TGTGCCAGCAGTTCGACTAGCGGGAGCCCCTACGAGCAGTACTTC

J gene: TRBJ1-2
V gene: TRBV28
D gene: NA
clone size: NA
CDR3 protein: CASSFHLGGPPNYGYTF
CDR3 DNA: TGTGCCAGCAGTTTCCACCTAGGGGGGCCTCCTAACTATGGCTACACCTTC

J gene: TRBJ2-3
V gene: TRBV25-1
D gene: NA
clone size: NA
CDR3 protein: CASSLGRINTQYF
CDR3 DNA: TGTGCCAGCAGTCTGGGGAGAATAAATACGCAGTATTTT

J gene: TRBJ2-4
V gene: TRBV10-1
D gene: NA
clone size: NA
CDR3 protein: CASSESSSSDQNIQYF
CDR3 DNA: TGCGCCAGCAGTGAGTCGAGTTCTAGCGACCAAAACATTCAGTACTTC

J gene: TRBJ2-7
V gene: TRBV29-1
D gene: NA
clone size: NA
CDR3 protein: CSVAPSAYEQYF
CDR3 DNA: TGCAGCGTTGCCCCTAGCGCCTACGAGCAGTACTTC

J gene: TRBJ2-7
V gene: TRBV10-2
D gene: NA
clone size: NA
CDR3 protein: CASTQGSGYEQYF
CDR3 DNA: TGCGCCAGCACCCAGGGATCCGGGTACGAGCAGTACTTC

J gene: TRBJ1-4
V gene: TRBV19
D gene: TRBD1
clone size: NA
CDR3 protein: CASRNRDSARVSEKLFF
CDR3 DNA: TGTGCCAGTAGAAACCGGGACAGCGCTCGTGTATCAGAAAAACTGTTTTTT

J gene: TRBJ2-1
V gene: TRBV15
D gene: TRBD1
clone size: once
CDR3 protein: CATSAPGTGNNEQFF
CDR3 DNA: TGTGCCACCAGCGCCCCCGGGACAGGGAACAATGAGCAGTTCTTC